The 24 T cell receptor beta chains below were found in one sample sequenced in a study of beta chain features in type 1 diabetes. Their target antigens are unknown. The isolated RNA, all of it, was reverse transcribed, so expressed TCRB transcripts were what got sequenced. The table came from immunoSEQ multiplex PCR; TCRdb's copy has only in-frame clones and leaves some out. The top ten clones hold 0.79% of a sample with about 16,000 clones, less than 85% of them seen once. Study-wide results and caveats: TCRB CDR3 length was moderately but significantly reduced in all four CD4+ subsets of Type 1 diabetes patients.

The specimen sequenced was stem cell memory CD4+ T cells from blood. These receptors were obtained from a man aged 25 to 40 with type 1 diabetes.

The V gene is TRBV27, the J gene TRBJ2-2, with 9 bases aligning to TRBD1. Per germline, CDR1 MNHEY and CDR2 SMNVEV (reference sequence). Trimming removed 7 bases from V and 4 bases from J; junction bases left unmatched: 10. The CDR3 has 16 amino acids. CDR3 DNA sequence: TGTGCCAGCAAAAGGACAGGGGTGTTTGGCACCGGGGAGCTGTTTTTT. It codes for CASKRTGVFGTGELFF.

The V gene is TRBV11-2, the J gene TRBJ2-3; perhaps TRBD1 as D (5 bases). V was cut by 3 bases and J by 1 base, with 11 bases left in between. Germline assignment: CDR1 SGHAT and CDR2 FQNNGV. This CDR3 contains 15 residues. As DNA, the CDR3 is TGTGCCAGCAGCTTTGGAACAGGACGCACAGATACGCAGTATTTT. The encoded protein is CASSFGTGRTDTQYF.

V is TRBV18 and J is TRBJ2-1, with 11 nucleotides matching TRBD1. The CDR3 is 16 amino acids. Losses at the gene ends were 4 bases for V and 10 bases for J; bases not matched to a gene: 12. Germline V CDR1 and CDR2: KGHSH, LQKENI. CDR3 protein: CASSLNPRTGGGEQFF. In DNA form, the CDR3 reads TGTGCCAGCTCACTGAACCCCAGGACAGGGGGCGGAGAGCAGTTCTTC.

The chain couples TRBV7-8 to TRBJ2-2; 7 bases map to TRBD1. Germline-derived CDR1 and CDR2 are SGHVS and FQNEAQ. This CDR3 has 13 residues. The V segment lost 5 bases and the J segment 7 bases; nucleotides outside the gene matches: 4. CDR3 sequence reads: CASSLRTGGELFF. DNA of the CDR3: TGTGCCAGCAGCCTACGGACAGGCGGGGAGCTGTTTTTT.

Only a few counts were recorded for this clone. V and J are TRBV6-6 and TRBJ2-5; no reliable D call. Germline V gene data show CDR1 as MNHNY and CDR2 as SVGAGI (reference sequence). The CDR3 extends over 14 amino acids. V shed 5 bases and J shed 2 bases, with 12 bases lying between them. The CDR3 reads CASSDTAGQETQYF. CDR3 DNA: TGTGCCAGCAGTGATACAGCTGGGCAAGAGACCCAGTACTTC.

The V and J genes are TRBV11-2 and TRBJ2-5, with TRBD1 matching 9 bases. The end of the DNA aligns better with TRBJ2-7, so the J call may be wrong. Germline V lookup: CDR1 SGHAT, CDR2 FQNNGV. This CDR3 contains 16 residues. The CDR3: CASNFKPRDRADEQYF. The CDR3 bases are TGTGCCAGCAATTTTAAGCCCCGGGACAGGGCCGACGAGCAGTACTTC.

This clone has only one observation. This CDR3 is also generated by other DNA sequences in the sample. The chain joins TRBV28 to TRBJ1-5, with 7 nucleotides matching TRBD1. Trimming cost V 6 bases and J 6 bases; bases outside gene matches: 5. Germline CDR1 and CDR2: MDHEN and SYDVKM. There are 13 residues in the CDR3. The CDR3 DNA reads TGTGCCAGCAGCTCGACAGGGATTCAGCCCCAGCATTTT. It yields the protein CASSSTGIQPQHF. The full variable domain, with the rest looked up from reference TRBV28 and TRBJ1-5, is DVKVTQSSRYLVKRTGEKVFLECVQDMDHENMFWYRQDPGLGLRLIYFSYDVKMKEKGDIPEGYSVSREKKERFSLILESASTNQTSMYLCASSSTGIQPQHFGDGTRLSIL.

A few counts support this clone. The CDR3 reads CASRANRGLRGQYF. The CDR3 region has the DNA TGTGCCAGCAGGGCTAACAGGGGGCTACGAGGGCAGTACTTC. The chain has TRBV6-5 and TRBJ2-7; 9 bases match TRBD1. The CDR3 consists of 14 residues. The ends lost 6 bases at V and 9 bases at J; junction bases unmatched: 12. From germline, CDR1 is MNHEY and CDR2 SVGAGI.

The chain couples TRBV28 to TRBJ2-6, with a tentative D call TRBD1 (6 bases). V lost 5 bases and J lost 7, with 15 bases in between. The length of the CDR3 is 15 residues. CDR1 and CDR2 (germline): MDHEN, SYDVKM. The CDR3 loop is CASSPETGSANVLTF. The CDR3 DNA reads as TGTGCCAGCAGTCCAGAGACAGGTAGCGCCAACGTCCTGACTTTC.

This clone has more than one count but fewer than ten. J is TRBJ1-1 and V is TRBV28, with 9 bases that match TRBD1. CDR3 length equals 17 residues. The V gene's germline CDR1 is MDHEN and CDR2 SYDVKM. V trimming: 2 bases; J trimming: 5 bases; junction bases outside the gene matches: 12. The chain's CDR3 is CASSLQGTGQGGTEAFF. CDR3 coding DNA: TGTGCCAGCAGTTTACAGGGTACGGGACAGGGTGGAACTGAAGCTTTCTTT.

J is TRBJ2-1 and V is TRBV12-5; D is uncertain. CDR1 and CDR2 (germline): LGHNT, FRNRAP. Trimming left V 0 bases short and J 8 bases short, with 8 bases between. This CDR3 has 13 residues. CDR3 nucleotides: TGTGCTAGTGGTTTGGTTCCTCAGGATGAGCAGTTCTTC. Protein product: CASGLVPQDEQFF.

The chain joins TRBV6-6 to TRBJ1-1, with D perhaps matching TRBD1 (5 bases). Trimming stripped 2 bases from V and 4 bases from J, with 17 bases between. From germline, CDR1 is MNHNY and CDR2 SVGAGI (reference sequence). The CDR3 extends over 16 amino acids. The CDR3, as DNA: TGTGCCAGCAGTTACGCAAAGGCGGGGGACCTCACTGAAGCTTTCTTT. It codes for CASSYAKAGDLTEAFF.

The rearrangement links TRBV12-5 to TRBJ1-1; D not certain. The CDR3 is 14 residues long. The V and J ends lost 6 bases and 5 bases respectively, with 16 bases between them. Per the germline V gene, CDR1 is LGHNT and CDR2 is FRNRAP. This chain's CDR3 is CASGDPPQVTEAFF. In DNA, the CDR3 is TGTGCTAGTGGCGATCCCCCCCAGGTAACTGAAGCTTTCTTT.

In its sample, this clone was seen a few times. V and J are TRBV7-2 and TRBJ1-5; TRBD1 aligns across 12 bases. The germline V gene has CDR1 SGHTA and CDR2 FQGNSA. The length of the CDR3 is 16 residues. Losses at the gene ends were 5 bases for V and 2 bases for J; bases not matched to a gene: 4. CDR3 coding DNA: TGTGCCAGCAGCATGGGACAGGGGGCCGGCAATCAGCCCCAGCATTTT. This translates into CASSMGQGAGNQPQHF.

Notes on this clone: The sample has other DNA sequences that encode this CDR3 too. V is TRBV9 and J is TRBJ2-1; 9 bases align to TRBD2. This CDR3 has 15 amino acids. The V segment lost 4 bases and the J segment 4 bases; nucleotides outside the gene matches: 6. The germline CDR1 and CDR2 sequences are SGDLS and YYNGEE. CDR3 protein: CASSPELAGYNEQFF. The CDR3 coding sequence is TGTGCCAGCAGCCCGGAGCTAGCGGGATACAATGAGCAGTTCTTC.

This chain joins TRBV7-2 and TRBJ2-5; 7 positions agree with TRBD1. With V trimmed by 3 bases and J by 0 bases, 4 bases remained unmatched. Germline V CDR1 and CDR2: SGHTA, FQGNSA. The CDR3 is 15 residues long. This CDR3 is CASSFPTGHQETQYF. CDR3 DNA sequence: TGTGCCAGCAGCTTCCCGACAGGGCACCAAGAGACCCAGTACTTC.

There are a few counts of this clone. The chain is built from TRBV28 and TRBJ1-1; the match to TRBD1 covers 7 bases. After removal of 5 bases from V and 0 bases from J, the junction contained 6 bases not matched to a gene. Germline assignment: CDR1 MDHEN and CDR2 SYDVKM. This CDR3 is built from 15 residues. The DNA for the CDR3 is TGTGCCAGCAGTCCCGGGGACAGTATGAACACTGAAGCTTTCTTT. Translating gives CASSPGDSMNTEAFF.

J is TRBJ2-2 and V is TRBV11-2; possible D gene TRBD2, 5 bases. CDR3 size: 12 residues. CDR1 SGHAT and CDR2 FQNNGV come from the germline V gene. Trimming took 7 bases from V and 8 from J, leaving 11 bases between them. The CDR3: CASNRGPGELFF. CDR3 nucleotides: TGTGCCAGCAACCGAGGGCCAGGGGAGCTGTTTTTT.

The V gene is TRBV7-3, the J gene TRBJ1-6; 11 nucleotides agree with TRBD1. The J segment lost 8 bases and the V segment lost 3 bases, leaving 3 bases of the junction unmatched. The germline CDR1 and CDR2 sequences are SGHTA and FQGTGA. The CDR3 is made up of 15 amino acids. CDR3: CASSLSGQGDSPLHF. The CDR3 bases are TGTGCCAGCAGCTTGTCGGGACAGGGGGATTCACCCCTCCACTTT.

The chain carries TRBV7-3 and TRBJ2-7; 7 nucleotides align to TRBD1. The J segment lost 7 bases and the V segment lost 5 bases, leaving 14 bases of the junction unmatched. Germline CDR1 is SGHTA and CDR2 is FQGTGA. The CDR3 covers 15 residues. The CDR3 bases are TGTGCCAGCAGCCCAGCCGGGACAGCCCCAATGGAGCAGTACTTC. Encoded protein: CASSPAGTAPMEQYF.

The rearrangement joins TRBV5-1 to TRBJ2-5; the match to TRBD1 covers 8 bases. Germline V gives CDR1 SGHRS, CDR2 YFSETQ. The V segment lost 4 bases and the J segment 4 bases; nucleotides outside the gene matches: 6. The CDR3 is 14 residues long. In nucleotides, the CDR3 is TGCGCCAGCAGCCAGACAGGGGATCGAGAGACCCAGTACTTC. Its protein is CASSQTGDRETQYF. The whole variable domain, remainder taken from reference TRBV5-1 and TRBJ2-5, is KAGVTQTPRYLIKTRGQQVTLSCSPISGHRSVSWYQQTPGQGLQFLFEYFSETQRNKGNFPGRFSGRQFSNSRSEMNVSTLELGDSALYLCASSQTGDRETQYFGPGTRLLVL.

This clone was detected once. The chain joins TRBV28 to TRBJ2-7; D ambiguous. CDR1 is MDHEN and CDR2 is SYDVKM in the germline V gene. This CDR3 comprises 11 residues. The ends were cut back, 7 bases at V and 1 base at J, with 5 bases in the middle. This chain's CDR3 is CASTQSYEQYF. The CDR3 DNA reads as TGTGCCAGCACCCAGTCCTACGAGCAGTACTTC.

This sequence joins TRBV4-2 and TRBJ2-5, with D perhaps matching TRBD2 (5 bases). Germline V CDR1 and CDR2: LGHNA, YNFKEQ. V shed 1 base and J shed 4 bases, with 13 bases lying between them. The CDR3 has 15 residues. In DNA form, the CDR3 reads TGTGCCAGCAGCCAAGGAGCGGCGGGTTCAGAGACCCAGTACTTC. As protein: CASSQGAAGSETQYF.

The chain recombines TRBV11-1 with TRBJ2-3, with 9 nucleotides matching TRBD2. CDR1 SGHAT and CDR2 FQDESV come from the germline V gene (reference sequence). V lost 6 bases, J lost 0 bases, and 4 bases stayed unmatched. The CDR3 totals 15 residues. CDR3: CASSSSGASTDTQYF. The CDR3, as DNA: TGTGCCAGCAGTTCTAGCGGGGCTAGCACAGATACGCAGTATTTT.